These T cell receptor beta chains were read from a single sample in a study of cytomegalovirus exposure and HLA in healthy donors. Sequencing was performed with immunoSEQ multiplex PCR; in TCRdb, only in-frame clones are kept and a portion is missing. The sample lists about 90,000 clones; around 80% were seen once. The sample was PBMCs. Receptors were obtained from a man in his thirties or forties in good health and CMV-seronegative. The CDR3 runs from the conserved cysteine through the conserved F or W. D genes are given only for firm matches. Where a row states a size, it is once, few, many or the class of an expanded clone; other rows omit it.

D gene	V gene	clone size	J gene	CDR3 DNA	CDR3 protein
TRBD1	TRBV7-8	NA	TRBJ1-3	TGTGCCAGCAGCTTAGTCGCCTCGTTTGACAGGGGGTTTGGAAACACCATATATTTT	CASSLVASFDRGFGNTIYF
NA	TRBV6-6	once	TRBJ1-2	TGTGCCAGCAGTGGGGCCGGGAGCGTCTATGGCTACACCTTC	CASSGAGSVYGYTF
NA	TRBV7-8	NA	TRBJ1-1	TGTGCCAGCAGCTCCCCATTCGGGGGGGCAGAGACTGAAGCTTTCTTT	CASSSPFGGAETEAFF
TRBD1	TRBV5-1	few	TRBJ2-7	TGCGCCAGCAGCTTGGCCGGGACAGGGGAAGACGAGCAGTACTTC	CASSLAGTGEDEQYF
NA	TRBV11-3	NA	TRBJ2-3	TGTGCCAGCAGCTTAGATCGAGGACCCGGGAAGCAGTATTTT	CASSLDRGPGKQYF
TRBD1	TRBV11-2	NA	TRBJ1-4	TGTGCCAGCAGCTTATTGAGGACAGGGGCCTATAATGAAAAACTGTTTTTT	CASSLLRTGAYNEKLFF
NA	TRBV18	NA	TRBJ1-1	TGTGCCAGCTCACAGACGGGGAACACTGAAGCTTTCTTT	CASSQTGNTEAFF
NA	TRBV4-2	once	TRBJ1-1	TGTGCCAGCAGCCAAGACTATCCCAGGGATTATGGCACTGAAGCTTTCTTT	CASSQDYPRDYGTEAFF
TRBD2	TRBV20-1	NA	TRBJ2-5	TGCAGTGCGGTAGCGGGAGGGACCCAGTACTTC	CSAVAGGTQYF
NA	TRBV11-2	NA	TRBJ2-5	TGTGCCAGCAGCTTAGCTTGGGGAAGGGAGGAGACCCAGTACTTC	CASSLAWGREETQYF
TRBD1	TRBV6-5	NA	TRBJ2-7	TGTGCCAGCAGTTCACCGGGACAGGGCGGGTACGAGCAGTACTTC	CASSSPGQGGYEQYF
NA	TRBV27	NA	TRBJ1-2	TGTGCCAGCAGTTTTTCGGGGAGCTATGGCTACACCTTC	CASSFSGSYGYTF
NA	TRBV28	NA	TRBJ2-3	TGTGCCAGCAGTTTCGTGCGCGATACGCAGTATTTT	CASSFVRDTQYF
TRBD2	TRBV9	NA	TRBJ2-4	TGTGCCAGCAGCGGACTAGCGGGGGGAGCCAAAAACATTCAGTACTTC	CASSGLAGGAKNIQYF
NA	TRBV18	once	TRBJ2-2	TGTGCCAGCTCACCTCAACAGAACACCGGGGAGCTGTTTTTT	CASSPQQNTGELFF
NA	TRBV7-9	NA	TRBJ2-1	TGTGCCAGCAGCCCCAACTACAATGAGCAGTTCTTC	CASSPNYNEQFF
TRBD1	TRBV13	NA	TRBJ2-5	TGTGCCAGCAGGGATGTTACAGGGGATGGGACCCAGTACTTC	CASRDVTGDGTQYF
NA	TRBV5-1	NA	TRBJ1-1	TGCGCCAGCAGCTTGGCCGATTTCGGGGTGACTGAAGCTTTCTTT	CASSLADFGVTEAFF
NA	TRBV4-2	once	TRBJ2-1	TGTGCCAGCAGCCCAGGGCTCTTCAGGTTCTTC	CASSPGLFRFF
TRBD1	TRBV4-1	NA	TRBJ1-5	TGCGCCAGCAGCCAAACCGACAGGGGAGTCCAGCCCCAGCATTTT	CASSQTDRGVQPQHF
TRBD1	TRBV7-9	NA	TRBJ1-1	TGTGCCAGCAGTTCGGGGACAGGGAACACTGAAGCTTTCTTT	CASSSGTGNTEAFF
TRBD1	TRBV27	NA	TRBJ2-7	TGTGCCAGCAGCCCAGGGGGTGCTTGGGCCTACGAGCAGTACTTC	CASSPGGAWAYEQYF
TRBD1	TRBV19	NA	TRBJ1-2	TGTGCCAGTAGTACCCGGACAGGGTCGAACTATGGCTACACCTTC	CASSTRTGSNYGYTF
NA	TRBV7-8	NA	TRBJ2-1	TGTGCCAGCAGCTCCAGTTTCTTGCGGGGAAACAATGAGCAGTTCTTC	CASSSSFLRGNNEQFF
TRBD2	TRBV5-1	NA	TRBJ2-3	TGCGCCAGCAGCGACGGGACTAATCTAGATACGCAGTATTTT	CASSDGTNLDTQYF
NA	TRBV9	NA	TRBJ2-3	TGTGCCAGCAGCGTAGACAGGAGAACCTCCGCAGATACGCAGTATTTT	CASSVDRRTSADTQYF
TRBD1	TRBV5-6	NA	TRBJ1-5	TGTGCCAGCAGCTACAGGGGACAGCCCCAGCATTTT	CASSYRGQPQHF
NA	TRBV5-1	NA	TRBJ2-3	TGCGCCAGCAGCTTGTCAGGGGACGACACAGATACGCAGTATTTT	CASSLSGDDTDTQYF
NA	TRBV5-4	NA	TRBJ2-1	TGTGCCAGCAGTCGTGGAGGGGTTAACAATGAGCAGTTCTTC	CASSRGGVNNEQFF
TRBD1	TRBV19	NA	TRBJ1-1	TGTGCCAGCGACTATCCGGGACAGCTTTACACTGAAGCTTTCTTT	CASDYPGQLYTEAFF
NA	TRBV7-2	NA	TRBJ1-1	TGTGCCAGCAGCTTAGAGTTTGCGCAGGGTGAAGCTTTCTTT	CASSLEFAQGEAFF
TRBD2	TRBV9	NA	TRBJ2-2	TGTGCCAGCAGCGGACTAGCGGGGAACACCGGGGAGCTGTTTTTT	CASSGLAGNTGELFF
NA	TRBV7-3	once	TRBJ1-1	TGTGCCAGCAGCGAACAGGGTGGCACTGAAGCTTTCTTT	CASSEQGGTEAFF
TRBD2	TRBV25-1	NA	TRBJ2-1	TGTGCCAGCAGTGGGGGACTAGCGCATGAGCAGTTCTTC	CASSGGLAHEQFF
TRBD2	TRBV14	NA	TRBJ2-3	TGTGCCAGCAGCCAAGTCGGGAGGGGTAGCACAGATACGCAGTATTTT	CASSQVGRGSTDTQYF
TRBD1	TRBV27	NA	TRBJ2-3	TGTGCCAGCAGCTCACCGACAGGGGCAGATACGCAGTATTTT	CASSSPTGADTQYF
NA	TRBV6-1	NA	TRBJ1-2	TGTGCCAGCAGTGACAGAGACAGGCCCTATGGCTACACCTTC	CASSDRDRPYGYTF
NA	TRBV7-6	NA	TRBJ2-3	TGTGCCAGCAGCTTAGCGAGGACAGATACGCAGTATTTT	CASSLARTDTQYF
NA	TRBV7-9	NA	TRBJ1-2	TGTTCCAGCGCGCGGGTCAACTATGGCTACACCTTC	CSSARVNYGYTF
NA	TRBV6-6	few	TRBJ2-7	TGTGCCAGCGCTCGACAGGTTAACTACGAGCAGTACTTC	CASARQVNYEQYF